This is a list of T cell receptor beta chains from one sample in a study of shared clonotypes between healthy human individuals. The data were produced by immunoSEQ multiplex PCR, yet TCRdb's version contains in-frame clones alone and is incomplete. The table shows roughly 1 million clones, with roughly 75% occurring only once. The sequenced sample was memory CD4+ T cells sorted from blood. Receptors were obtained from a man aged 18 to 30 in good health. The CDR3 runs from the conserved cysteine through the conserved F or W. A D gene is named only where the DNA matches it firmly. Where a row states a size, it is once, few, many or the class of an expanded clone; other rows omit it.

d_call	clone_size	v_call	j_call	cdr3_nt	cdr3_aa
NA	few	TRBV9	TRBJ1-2	TGTGCCAGCAGCGTAGGTGGGGCGGCCATCTATGGCTACACCTTC	CASSVGGAAIYGYTF
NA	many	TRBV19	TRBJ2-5	TGTGCCAGTAGTATTGGTGGGGGAGGAGAGACCCAGTACTTC	CASSIGGGGETQYF
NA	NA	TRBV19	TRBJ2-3	TGTGCCAGCAGGGGGGCGGGAGTAGATACGCAGTATTTT	CASRGAGVDTQYF
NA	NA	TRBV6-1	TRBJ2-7	TGTGCCAGCGGGGACTTCTACGAGCAGTACTTC	CASGDFYEQYF
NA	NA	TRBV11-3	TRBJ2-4	TGTGCCAGCAGCTCCCGGGACAAAGGCATTCAGTACTTC	CASSSRDKGIQYF
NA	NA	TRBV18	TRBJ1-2	TGTGCCAGCTCCCCCGAGGGAGCTAACTATGGCTACACCTTC	CASSPEGANYGYTF
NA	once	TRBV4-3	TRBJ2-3	TGCGCCAGCAGCCAAGAAGCCAGGGTAGATACGCAGTATTTT	CASSQEARVDTQYF
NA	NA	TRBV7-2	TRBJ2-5	TGTGCCAGCAGCCCTGACATATTAGGGACCCAGTACTTC	CASSPDILGTQYF
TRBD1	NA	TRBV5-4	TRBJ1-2	TGTGCCAGCAGCTTGGACGCCGGGACAGGATATGGCTACACCTTC	CASSLDAGTGYGYTF
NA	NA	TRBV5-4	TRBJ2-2	TGTGCCAGCAAGGCCGGGATGGGAGGCACCGGGGAGCTGTTTTTT	CASKAGMGGTGELFF
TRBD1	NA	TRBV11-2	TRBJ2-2	TGTGCCAGCAGCTCATTTCGACAGGGGAGGTACACCGGGGAGCTGTTTTTT	CASSSFRQGRYTGELFF
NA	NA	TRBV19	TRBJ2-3	TGTGCCAGTAGCAGACTAGATCGCACAGATACGCAGTATTTT	CASSRLDRTDTQYF
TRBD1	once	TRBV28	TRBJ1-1	TGTGCCAGCTTCAGGTGGGGACAGTCGAACACTGAAGCTTTCTTT	CASFRWGQSNTEAFF
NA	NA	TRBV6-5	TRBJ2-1	TGTGCCAGCGGAAGCGGATACAATGAGCAGTTCTTC	CASGSGYNEQFF
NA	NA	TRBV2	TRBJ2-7	TGTGCCAGCAGTGGGGACTCTGCCGAGCAGTACTTC	CASSGDSAEQYF
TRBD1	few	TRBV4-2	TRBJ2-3	TGTGCCAGCAGCCAAGATGGCCGGGACAGGGGATCAGATACGCAGTATTTT	CASSQDGRDRGSDTQYF
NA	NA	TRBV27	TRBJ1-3	TGTGCCAGCAGTTTGGCGGGGCTCGGAAACACCATATATTTT	CASSLAGLGNTIYF
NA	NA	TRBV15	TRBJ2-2	TGTGCCACCAGCCGAGCGGGTCCCGCGAACACCGGGGAGCTGTTTTTT	CATSRAGPANTGELFF
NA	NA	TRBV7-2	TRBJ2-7	TGTGCCAGCAGCTCCGCCGGGCAGGGAGGTTACTACGAGCAGTACTTC	CASSSAGQGGYYEQYF
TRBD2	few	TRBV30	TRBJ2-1	TGTGCCTGGGTTAAAGCGGGGGGGCCCCTATCGGAGCAGTTCTTC	CAWVKAGGPLSEQFF
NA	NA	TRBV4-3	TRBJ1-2	TGCGCCAGCAGCCAAGAGTCGGGGGTCTATGGCTACACCTTC	CASSQESGVYGYTF
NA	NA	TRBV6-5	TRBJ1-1	TGTGCCAGCAGTTACTTAGGGGGTCTCACTGAAGCTTTCTTT	CASSYLGGLTEAFF
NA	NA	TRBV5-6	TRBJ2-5	TGTGCCAGCAGCCGTGACAGAGAAGAGACCCAGTACTTC	CASSRDREETQYF
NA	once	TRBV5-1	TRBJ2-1	TGCGCCAGCAGCGGCGGGCAGGAGTCCGATGAGCAGTTCTTC	CASSGGQESDEQFF
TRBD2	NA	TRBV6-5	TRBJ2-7	TGTGCCAGCAGTTACTCCGGTCGGGAGGTACCCTACGAGCAGTACTTC	CASSYSGREVPYEQYF
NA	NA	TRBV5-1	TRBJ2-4	TGCGCCAGCAGCCAAGACCTCGTCATAAACATTCAGTACTTC	CASSQDLVINIQYF
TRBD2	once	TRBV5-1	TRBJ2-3	TGCGCCAGCAGCTCGGGGACTAGCTTTAACACAGATACGCAGTATTTT	CASSSGTSFNTDTQYF
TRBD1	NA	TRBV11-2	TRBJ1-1	TGTGCCAGCAGCTCCGACAGGGGACACACTGAAGCTTTCTTT	CASSSDRGHTEAFF
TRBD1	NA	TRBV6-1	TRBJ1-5	TGTGCCAGCAGTGCTACAGGGGTGGGTCAGCCCCAGCATTTT	CASSATGVGQPQHF
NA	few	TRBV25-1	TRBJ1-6	TGTGCCAGCAGGCAGGGGACTAATTCACCCCTCCACTTT	CASRQGTNSPLHF
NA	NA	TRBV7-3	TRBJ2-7	TGTGCCAGCAGCTTAAAAGGTGGCTACGAGCAGTACTTC	CASSLKGGYEQYF
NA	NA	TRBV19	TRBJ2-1	TGTGCCAGTAGGGTGGGACACCTCTACAATGAGCAGTTCTTC	CASRVGHLYNEQFF
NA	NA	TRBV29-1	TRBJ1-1	TGCAGCGTTGAAAGGGAGACCACTGAAGCTTTCTTT	CSVERETTEAFF
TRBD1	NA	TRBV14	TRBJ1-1	TGTGCCAGCAGCCACCGAGGGATCAGGGGGCGCGCTCCTGAAGCTTTCTTT	CASSHRGIRGRAPEAFF
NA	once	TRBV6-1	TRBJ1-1	TGTGCCAGCAGTGTGACAGTGAACACTGAAGCTTTCTTT	CASSVTVNTEAFF
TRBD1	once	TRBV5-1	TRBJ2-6	TGCGCCAGCAGCTTTACCGGACAGGTACTGTCTGGGGCCAACGTCCTGACTTTC	CASSFTGQVLSGANVLTF
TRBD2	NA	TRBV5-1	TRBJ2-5	TGCGCCAGCAGCTTACCTAGCGGGGGGCCAGCGGAGACCCAGTACTTC	CASSLPSGGPAETQYF
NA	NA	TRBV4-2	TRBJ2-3	TGTGCCAGCAGCCAAGTCTTGAACAGGGAGACAGATACGCAGTATTTT	CASSQVLNRETDTQYF
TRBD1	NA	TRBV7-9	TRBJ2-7	TGTGCCATCCTGACAGGGACGTACGAGCAGTACTTC	CAILTGTYEQYF
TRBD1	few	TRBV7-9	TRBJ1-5	TGTGCCAGCAGCTTTGGTACAGGGGATTCGAATCAGCCCCAGCATTTT	CASSFGTGDSNQPQHF
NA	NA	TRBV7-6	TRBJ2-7	TGTGCCAGCAGCTTAGACGGGCACGAGCAGTACTTC	CASSLDGHEQYF
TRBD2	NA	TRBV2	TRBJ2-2	TGTGCCAGCAGTGCGGGCGGGAGGAGCACCGGGGAGCTGTTTTTT	CASSAGGRSTGELFF
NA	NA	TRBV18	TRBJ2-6	TGTGCCAGCTCACCGTCTCAGAGCGGGGCCAACGTCCTGACTTTC	CASSPSQSGANVLTF
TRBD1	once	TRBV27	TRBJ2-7	TGTGCCAGCAGTTCGAAGGGTCCCGGGACAGGGGCCTACGAGCAGTACTTC	CASSSKGPGTGAYEQYF
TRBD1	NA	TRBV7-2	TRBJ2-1	TGTGCCAGCAGCTCGGACAGGGCACGAGAGCAGTTCTTC	CASSSDRAREQFF
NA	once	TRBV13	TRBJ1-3	TGTGCCAGCAGCTTAGCGACAGTTAAATTCTCTGGAAACACCATATATTTT	CASSLATVKFSGNTIYF
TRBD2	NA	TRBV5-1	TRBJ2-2	TGCGCCAGCAGCCGGTCTAGCGGGGGGGCCCCGGCCGGGGAGCTGTTTTTT	CASSRSSGGAPAGELFF
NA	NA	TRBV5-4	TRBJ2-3	TGTGCCAGCAGCCTGGGACGGAGCACAGATACGCAGTATTTT	CASSLGRSTDTQYF
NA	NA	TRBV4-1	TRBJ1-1	TGCGCCAGCAGCCAAGATCGGGCCAGGGGAGTCTCTCCCGAAGCTTTCTTT	CASSQDRARGVSPEAFF
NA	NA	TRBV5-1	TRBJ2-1	TGCGCCAGCAGCCCAGTAATCAAGGCGTACAATGAGCAGTTCTTC	CASSPVIKAYNEQFF
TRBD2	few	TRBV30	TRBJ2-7	TGTGCCTGGAGGCTTCCTAGCGGGAGGTCCTACGAGCAGTACTTC	CAWRLPSGRSYEQYF
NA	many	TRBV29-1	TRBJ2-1	TGCAGCGGTGCGCGGAGTATATCCTACAATGAGCAGTTCTTC	CSGARSISYNEQFF
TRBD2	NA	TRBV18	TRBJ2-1	TGTGCCAGCTCACCACGCCAGGCGGGAGGGTCCGACAATGAGCAGTTCTTC	CASSPRQAGGSDNEQFF
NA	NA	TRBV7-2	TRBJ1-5	TGTGCCAGCAGCTTTGGGGGCCTTAGCAATCAGCCCCAGCATTTT	CASSFGGLSNQPQHF
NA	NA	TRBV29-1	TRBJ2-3	TGCAGCGGGACGACAGACACAGATACGCAGTATTTT	CSGTTDTDTQYF